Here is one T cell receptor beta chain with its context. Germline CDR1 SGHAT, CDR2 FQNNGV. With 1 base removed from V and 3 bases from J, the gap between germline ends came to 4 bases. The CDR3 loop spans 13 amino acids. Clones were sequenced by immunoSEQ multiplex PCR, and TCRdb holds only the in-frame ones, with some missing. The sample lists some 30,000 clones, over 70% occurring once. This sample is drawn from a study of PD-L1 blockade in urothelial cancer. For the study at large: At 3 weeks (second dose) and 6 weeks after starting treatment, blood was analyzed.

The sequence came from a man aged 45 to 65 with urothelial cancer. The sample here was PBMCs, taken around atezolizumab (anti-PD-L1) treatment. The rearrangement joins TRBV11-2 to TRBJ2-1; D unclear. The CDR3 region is CASSLVGYNEQFF. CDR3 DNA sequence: TGTGCCAGCAGCTTAGTCGGCTACAATGAGCAGTTCTTC.